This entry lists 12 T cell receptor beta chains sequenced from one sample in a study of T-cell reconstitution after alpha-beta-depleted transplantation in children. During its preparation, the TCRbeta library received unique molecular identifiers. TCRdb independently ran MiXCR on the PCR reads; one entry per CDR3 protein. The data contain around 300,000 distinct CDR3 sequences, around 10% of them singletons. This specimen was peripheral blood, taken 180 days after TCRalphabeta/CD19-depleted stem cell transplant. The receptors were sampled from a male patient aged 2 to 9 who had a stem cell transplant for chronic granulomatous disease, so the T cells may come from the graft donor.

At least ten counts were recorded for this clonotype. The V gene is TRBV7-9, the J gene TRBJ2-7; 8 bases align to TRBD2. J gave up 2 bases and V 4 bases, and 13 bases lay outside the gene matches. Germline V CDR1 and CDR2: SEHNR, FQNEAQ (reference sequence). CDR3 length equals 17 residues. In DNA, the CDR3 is TGTGCCAGCAGCTACCCCGGGGGGGGCGCAGGGACCTACGAGCAGTACTTC. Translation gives CASSYPGGGAGTYEQYF.

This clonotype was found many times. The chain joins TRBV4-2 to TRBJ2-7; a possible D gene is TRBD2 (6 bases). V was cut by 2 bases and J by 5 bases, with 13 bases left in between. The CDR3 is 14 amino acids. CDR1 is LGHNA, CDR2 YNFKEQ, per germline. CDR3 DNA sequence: TGTGCCAGCAGCCAATCCCAACTAGCAGACGAGCAGTACTTC. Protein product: CASSQSQLADEQYF.

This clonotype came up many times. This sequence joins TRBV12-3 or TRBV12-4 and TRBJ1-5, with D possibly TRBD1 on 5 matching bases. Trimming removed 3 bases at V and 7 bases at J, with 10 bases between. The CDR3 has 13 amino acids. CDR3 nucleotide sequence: TGTGCCAGCAGTTTGGCGGGGCCCCAGCCCCAGCATTTT. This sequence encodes CASSLAGPQPQHF.

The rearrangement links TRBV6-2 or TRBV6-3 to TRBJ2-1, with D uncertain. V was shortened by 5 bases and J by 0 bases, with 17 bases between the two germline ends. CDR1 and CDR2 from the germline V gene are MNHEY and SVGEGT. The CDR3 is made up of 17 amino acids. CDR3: CASSSPGRPTSYNEQFF. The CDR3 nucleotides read TGTGCCAGCAGTAGCCCGGGCCGTCCAACCTCCTACAATGAGCAGTTCTTC.

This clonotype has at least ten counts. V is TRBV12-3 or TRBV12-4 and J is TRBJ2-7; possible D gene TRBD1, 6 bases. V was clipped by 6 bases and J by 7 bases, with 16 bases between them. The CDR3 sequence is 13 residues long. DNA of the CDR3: TGTGCCAGCAGCCCCCCAGGGGCCCGGGAGCAGTACTTC. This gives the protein CASSPPGAREQYF.

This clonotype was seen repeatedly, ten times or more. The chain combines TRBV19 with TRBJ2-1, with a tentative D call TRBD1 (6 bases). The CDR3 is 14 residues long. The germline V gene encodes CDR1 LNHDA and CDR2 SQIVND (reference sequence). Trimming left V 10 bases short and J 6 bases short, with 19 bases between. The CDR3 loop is CATTPGTPANEQFF. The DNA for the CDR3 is TGTGCCACTACCCCCGGGACACCGGCCAATGAGCAGTTCTTC.

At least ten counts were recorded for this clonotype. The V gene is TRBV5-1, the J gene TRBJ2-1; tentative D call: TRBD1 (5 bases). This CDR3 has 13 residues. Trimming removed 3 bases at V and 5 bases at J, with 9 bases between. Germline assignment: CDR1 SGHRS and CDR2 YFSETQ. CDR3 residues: CASSSARDNEQFF. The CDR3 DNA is TGCGCCAGCAGCTCGGCCAGGGACAATGAGCAGTTCTTC.

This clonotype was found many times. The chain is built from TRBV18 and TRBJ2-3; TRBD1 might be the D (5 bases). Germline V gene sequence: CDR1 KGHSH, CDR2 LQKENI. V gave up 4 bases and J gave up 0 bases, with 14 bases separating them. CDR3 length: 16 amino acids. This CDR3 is CASSRQGSTSTDTQYF. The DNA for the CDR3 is TGTGCCAGCTCACGGCAGGGCAGTACTAGCACAGATACGCAGTATTTT.

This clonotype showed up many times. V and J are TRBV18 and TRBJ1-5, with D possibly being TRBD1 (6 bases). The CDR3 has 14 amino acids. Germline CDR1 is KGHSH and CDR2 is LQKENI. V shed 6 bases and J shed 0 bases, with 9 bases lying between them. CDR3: CASSSGVSNQPQHF. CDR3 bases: TGTGCCAGCTCGTCAGGGGTTAGCAATCAGCCCCAGCATTTT.

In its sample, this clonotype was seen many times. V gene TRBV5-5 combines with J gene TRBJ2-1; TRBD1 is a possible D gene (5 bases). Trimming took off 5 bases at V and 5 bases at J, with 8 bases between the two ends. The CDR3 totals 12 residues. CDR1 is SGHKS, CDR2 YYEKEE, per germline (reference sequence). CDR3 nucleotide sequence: TGTGCCAGCAGAAGGACAAACAATGAGCAGTTCTTC. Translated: CASRRTNNEQFF.

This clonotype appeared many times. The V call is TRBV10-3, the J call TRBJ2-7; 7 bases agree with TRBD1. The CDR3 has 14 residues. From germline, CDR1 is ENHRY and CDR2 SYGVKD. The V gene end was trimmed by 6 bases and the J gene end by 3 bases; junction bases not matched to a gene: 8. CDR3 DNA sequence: TGTGCCATCAGCGACACAGGGGCAAACTACGAGCAGTACTTC. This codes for CAISDTGANYEQYF.

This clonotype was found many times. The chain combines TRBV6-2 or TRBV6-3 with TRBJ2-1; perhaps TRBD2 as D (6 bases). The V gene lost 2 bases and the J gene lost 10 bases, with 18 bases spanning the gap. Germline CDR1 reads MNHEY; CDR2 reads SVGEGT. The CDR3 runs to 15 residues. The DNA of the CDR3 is TGTGCCAGCAGTTACGCCCTAGCGAGGCTCGGCGAGCAGTTCTTC. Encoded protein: CASSYALARLGEQFF.